This is a list of T cell receptor beta chains from one sample in a study of response to subunit inactivated influenza vaccine. Each CDR3 protein is one row after TCRdb ran MiXCR on the RT-PCR reads. The sample includes about 570,000 distinct CDR3 sequences, around 10% of them seen just once. The sample was also reused in another study, on T cells expressing NK-cell markers.

The sample in question was PBMCs from blood, obtained on the day of vaccination. These receptors were taken from a man aged 50-60 years who received an inactivated influenza vaccine. The CDR3 runs from the conserved cysteine through the conserved F or W. The D gene is left open where the match is weak. The size entry is marked missing in some rows and otherwise reads once, few, many or a size class.

d_gene: -
v_gene: TRBV4-3
abundance: few
j_gene: TRBJ2-7
CDR3nt: TGCGCCAGCAGCCAAGAACACGGGAGTGGCTACGAGCAGTACTTC
CDR3aa: CASSQEHGSGYEQYF

d_gene: -
v_gene: TRBV29-1
abundance: few
j_gene: TRBJ1-1
CDR3nt: TGCAGCCTCAAAACGGGGGTGGGCACTGAAGCTTTCTTT
CDR3aa: CSLKTGVGTEAFF

d_gene: TRBD2
v_gene: TRBV11-2
abundance: few
j_gene: TRBJ2-5
CDR3nt: TGTGCCAGCAGCACCGGGACTAGCGCCTCCTGGTACCAAGAGACCCAGTACTTC
CDR3aa: CASSTGTSASWYQETQYF

d_gene: -
v_gene: TRBV12-3/TRBV12-4
abundance: few
j_gene: TRBJ2-2
CDR3nt: TGTGCCAGCAGTTATTCCGGGACCCCGAACACCGGGGAGCTGTTTTTT
CDR3aa: CASSYSGTPNTGELFF

d_gene: -
v_gene: TRBV10-3
abundance: -
j_gene: TRBJ2-6
CDR3nt: TGTGCCATCAGTGATCTTGGGAGAATCAATTCTGGGGCCAACGTCCTGACTTTC
CDR3aa: CAISDLGRINSGANVLTF

d_gene: TRBD2
v_gene: TRBV15
abundance: -
j_gene: TRBJ2-2
CDR3nt: TGTGCCACCAGCCCGCGGACTAGCGGCGCCGGGGAGCTGTTTTTT
CDR3aa: CATSPRTSGAGELFF

d_gene: TRBD1
v_gene: TRBV7-9
abundance: -
j_gene: TRBJ1-1
CDR3nt: TGTGCCAGCAGCTTACTGACAGGGGCTACTAAGCGGGCTTTCTTT
CDR3aa: CASSLLTGATKRAFF

d_gene: -
v_gene: TRBV24-1
abundance: few
j_gene: TRBJ2-5
CDR3nt: TGTGCCACCAGTGATTCCGGGACGGCGCTTCAAGAGACCCAGTACTTC
CDR3aa: CATSDSGTALQETQYF

d_gene: TRBD1
v_gene: TRBV9
abundance: -
j_gene: TRBJ2-7
CDR3nt: TGTGCCAGCAGCCCCAGGGGGCTCGACGAGCAGTACTTC
CDR3aa: CASSPRGLDEQYF

d_gene: TRBD2
v_gene: TRBV20-1
abundance: few
j_gene: TRBJ2-3
CDR3nt: TGCAGTGCGAGGTCTCGGGCTAGCGGGGATACGCAGTATTTT
CDR3aa: CSARSRASGDTQYF

d_gene: TRBD1
v_gene: TRBV5-1
abundance: many
j_gene: TRBJ2-3
CDR3nt: TGCGCCAGCAGCTTGGGGACAGGTGGCTTCACAGATACGCAGTATTTT
CDR3aa: CASSLGTGGFTDTQYF

d_gene: -
v_gene: TRBV6-1
abundance: many
j_gene: TRBJ2-7
CDR3nt: TGTGCCAGCAGTGAAGCCCACGAGCAGTACTTC
CDR3aa: CASSEAHEQYF

d_gene: TRBD1
v_gene: TRBV18
abundance: -
j_gene: TRBJ2-3
CDR3nt: TGTGCCAGCTCATCATCGACAGGGGTGAGCACAGATACGCAGTATTTT
CDR3aa: CASSSSTGVSTDTQYF

d_gene: TRBD2
v_gene: TRBV11-2
abundance: -
j_gene: TRBJ2-2
CDR3nt: TGTGCCAGCAGCTCCAAGAGGACTAGCGGGGTTAACACCGGGGAGCTGTTTTTT
CDR3aa: CASSSKRTSGVNTGELFF

d_gene: TRBD2
v_gene: TRBV24-1
abundance: few
j_gene: TRBJ2-2
CDR3nt: TGTGCCACCAGTGATGCCCTAGCGGGAGCCGGGGAGCTGTTTTTT
CDR3aa: CATSDALAGAGELFF

d_gene: TRBD1
v_gene: TRBV7-9
abundance: few
j_gene: TRBJ1-5
CDR3nt: TGTGCCAGCAGCTCAGGGGCAGGGGGTCGGCATTTT
CDR3aa: CASSSGAGGRHF

d_gene: TRBD2
v_gene: TRBV28
abundance: few
j_gene: TRBJ2-1
CDR3nt: TGTGCCAGCAGTTTGGTTCGGCTAGCGGCCAACAATGAGCAGTTCTTC
CDR3aa: CASSLVRLAANNEQFF

d_gene: -
v_gene: TRBV4-3
abundance: -
j_gene: TRBJ1-2
CDR3nt: TGCGCCAGCAGCCAAGATCGGCAGGGGCCCTATGGCTACACCTTC
CDR3aa: CASSQDRQGPYGYTF

d_gene: TRBD1
v_gene: TRBV25-1
abundance: few
j_gene: TRBJ1-4
CDR3nt: TGTGCCAGCAGTGCCCGGACAGGGTATGAAAAACTGTTTTTT
CDR3aa: CASSARTGYEKLFF

d_gene: TRBD2
v_gene: TRBV5-4
abundance: -
j_gene: TRBJ2-3
CDR3nt: TGTGCCAGCAGCTTGGATTGGTTGACTAGCGGGAGGGGCACAGATACGCAGTATTTT
CDR3aa: CASSLDWLTSGRGTDTQYF

d_gene: TRBD1
v_gene: TRBV27
abundance: many
j_gene: TRBJ1-6
CDR3nt: TGTGCCAGCAGTTTATGGGGGGGACAGGGTAACTCACCCCTCCACTTT
CDR3aa: CASSLWGGQGNSPLHF

d_gene: TRBD2
v_gene: TRBV28
abundance: -
j_gene: TRBJ2-3
CDR3nt: TGTGCCAGCACCCCGGGAGGGATTCAGGATACGCAGTATTTT
CDR3aa: CASTPGGIQDTQYF